This paragraph reports one TCR beta chain. Its cognate antigen is unknown. This record comes from a study of cytomegalovirus exposure and HLA in healthy donors. Points from the study as a whole: In a later analysis, donors in an Asian-associated ancestry cluster reportedly had fewer N-insertions in productive TCRs than the cohort mean.

CDR1 and CDR2 from the germline V gene are MNHEY and SVGAGI. The V segment lost 8 bases and the J segment 3 bases; nucleotides outside the gene matches: 5. The CDR3 runs 14 residues. Use of 60 Vbeta and 13 Jbeta primers characterized the PCR. The data were produced by immunoSEQ multiplex PCR, yet TCRdb's version contains in-frame clones alone and is incomplete. Of around 170,000 clones listed, about four fifths are singletons. Sequences were obtained from PBMCs. The sequence was collected from a woman in her thirties in good health and CMV-seronegative. The chain couples TRBV6-5 to TRBJ2-1; the match to TRBD2 covers 9 bases. Here the CDR3 reads CASGERGVYNEQFF. CDR3 DNA sequence: TGTGCCAGCGGGGAGCGGGGGGTCTACAATGAGCAGTTCTTC.